The 25 T cell receptor beta chains below all came from one sample that was sequenced in a study of blood T cells in healthy people across ages. Then a second PCR, running about 7 to 11 cycles, was carried out with a sample-barcoded 5' primer and a J-beta primer mix. TCRdb reprocessed the 5' RACE reads via MiXCR and lists one record per CDR3 protein. The sample has about 800,000 distinct CDR3 sequences; around a quarter are singletons. This sample was also put to use in a study of T cells of mothers and their children.

The sequenced sample consisted of blood. These receptors were collected from a boy aged 10-17 years in good health.

The V and J genes are TRBV29-1 and TRBJ2-7; perhaps TRBD1 as D (6 bases). CDR1 is SQVTM and CDR2 is ANQGSEA in the germline V gene. The V and J ends lost 5 bases and 5 bases respectively, with 10 bases between them. The CDR3 runs 11 residues. The CDR3 nucleotides read TGCAGCGTTATTCAGGGGAACGAGCAGTACTTC. Encoded protein: CSVIQGNEQYF.

The chain joins TRBV10-3 to TRBJ2-3; 10 bases are shared with TRBD2. The germline V gene has CDR1 ENHRY and CDR2 SYGVKD. The CDR3 totals 14 residues. V was pared by 9 bases and J by 0 bases, with 3 bases of the junction left unmatched. The CDR3 region is CAIWTSGSTDTQYF. The CDR3 bases are TGTGCCATTTGGACTAGCGGTAGCACAGATACGCAGTATTTT.

This sequence joins TRBV29-1 and TRBJ1-4, with 7 positions matching TRBD1. J was trimmed by 2 bases and V by 7 bases; bases with no gene match: 1. CDR3 length: 12 amino acids. In germline, CDR1 is SQVTM, CDR2 ANQGSEA. The CDR3, as DNA: TGCAGCGCGGGACAGACTAATGAAAAACTGTTTTTT. It codes for CSAGQTNEKLFF.

This clonotype showed up just a few times. The chain carries TRBV4-3 and TRBJ2-5; D is possibly TRBD2 (5 bases). Germline V CDR1 and CDR2: LGHNA, YSLEER. The CDR3 is 18 amino acids. Trimming left V 4 bases short and J 5 bases short, with 26 bases between. The CDR3 bases are TGCGCCAGCAGCCCAGGATGGAATCCCCAAGCGGCCAAGGAGACCCAGTACTTC. Its translation is CASSPGWNPQAAKETQYF.

V is TRBV19 and J is TRBJ2-5; 10 bases agree with TRBD2. The end of the DNA fits TRBJ2-1 better, so the J call may be wrong. CDR3 size: 18 residues. Germline V CDR1 and CDR2: LNHDA, SQIVND (reference sequence). The CDR3 region has the DNA TGTGCCAGTAGTATGGCCAGGGGGCGGCTAGCGGGAGTTAATGAGCAGTTCTTC. Translating it yields CASSMARGRLAGVNEQFF.

This clonotype was recorded a few times. The rearrangement joins TRBV20-1 to TRBJ2-7; a possible D gene is TRBD1 (6 bases). Germline values: CDR1 DFQATT, CDR2 SNEGSKA (reference sequence). This CDR3 has 13 residues. V lost 5 bases and J lost 5, with 16 bases in between. CDR3 in DNA: TGCAGTGCTTTAACAGGGTTTGGTCACGAGCAGTACTTC. Protein: CSALTGFGHEQYF.

This clonotype occurred a few times. The genes are TRBV5-1 and TRBJ1-5, with D unclear. The CDR3 length is 14 residues. Germline V gene sequence: CDR1 SGHRS, CDR2 YFSETQ. Trimming left V 0 bases short and J 3 bases short, with 7 bases between. The CDR3 DNA is TGCGCCAGCAGCTTGGACAACCTCAATCAGCCCCAGCATTTT. Translated, it gives CASSLDNLNQPQHF.

The chain has TRBV29-1 and TRBJ2-5, with 7 bases aligning to TRBD1. J was trimmed by 1 base and V by 1 base; bases with no gene match: 3. From germline, CDR1 is SQVTM and CDR2 ANQGSEA. The CDR3 loop spans 14 amino acids. The CDR3 coding sequence is TGCAGCGTTGAAGGACAGGGTGTCCAAGAGACCCAGTACTTC. It is translated as CSVEGQGVQETQYF.

This clonotype was observed a single time. A much larger clone differs from this one at a single base, so this may be a read error. The chain links TRBV11-2 to TRBJ1-2, with D unresolved. The CDR3 sequence is 12 residues long. The germline V gene has CDR1 SGHAT and CDR2 FQNNGV. CDR3 residues: CASSLEGFGYPF. The CDR3 DNA reads as TGTGCCAGCAGCTTAGAGGGGTTTGGCTACCCCTTC.

V is TRBV9 and J is TRBJ1-4; TRBD1 might be the D (5 bases). CDR1 and CDR2 (germline): SGDLS, YYNGEE. The CDR3 contains 15 residues. The V end was cut by 3 bases, the J end by 6 bases, with 15 bases between. CDR3 sequence reads: CASSAGTAPDEKLFF. CDR3 nucleotides: TGTGCCAGCAGCGCCGGGACGGCTCCTGATGAAAAACTGTTTTTT.

The V gene is TRBV10-2, the J gene TRBJ1-6; no reliable D call. Germline CDR1 is WSHSY and CDR2 is SAAADI. The CDR3 loop spans 13 amino acids. With 5 bases removed from V and 7 bases from J, the gap between germline ends came to 9 bases. The CDR3 coding sequence is TGCGCCAGCAGTAGCACGGAGAATTCACCCCTCCACTTT. Residues: CASSSTENSPLHF.

The chain uses TRBV15 and TRBJ1-6; possibly TRBD1 for D (6 bases). The CDR3 runs 16 residues. Germline assignment: CDR1 LNHNV and CDR2 YYDKDF (reference sequence). Deletions cut 5 bases from V and 7 bases from J, with 18 bases between. The CDR3 protein is CATSPGEGLGNSPLHF. The DNA of the CDR3 is TGTGCCACCAGCCCAGGGGAGGGATTAGGCAATTCACCCCTCCACTTT.

The chain combines TRBV20-1 with TRBJ2-7; D uncertain. Germline V gene data show CDR1 as DFQATT and CDR2 as SNEGSKA (reference sequence). Trimming took off 1 base at V and 6 bases at J, with 7 bases between the two ends. The CDR3 loop spans 11 amino acids. The CDR3 DNA sequence: TGCAGTGCTAGAGGAGTTGTCGAGCAGTACTTC. Translating gives CSARGVVEQYF.

This clonotype was detected a few times. This rearrangement joins TRBV7-8 to TRBJ2-1, with TRBD1 identical over 7 bases. CDR3 size: 12 residues. The ends lost 0 bases at V and 14 bases at J; junction bases unmatched: 4. Germline lookup yields CDR1 SGHVS and CDR2 FQNEAQ. The CDR3 is CASSLATGKEFF. CDR3 bases: TGTGCCAGCAGCTTAGCGACAGGGAAGGAGTTCTTC. Together with reference TRBV7-8 and TRBJ2-1, the CDR3 gives the full variable domain: GAGVSQSPRYKVAKRGQDVALRCDPISGHVSLFWYQQALGQGPEFLTYFQNEAQLDKSGLPSDRFFAERPEGSVSTLKIQRTQQEDSAVYLCASSLATGKEFFGPGTRLTVL.

The table lists this clonotype with a few counts. J is TRBJ1-4 and V is TRBV24-1, with TRBD1 matching over 11 bases. The length of the CDR3 is 16 residues. The germline V gene encodes CDR1 KGHDR and CDR2 SFDVKD. J was trimmed by 6 bases and V by 3 bases; bases with no gene match: 5. The chain's CDR3 is CATSDPGQGEYEKLFF. The CDR3 coding sequence is TGTGCCACCAGTGATCCGGGACAGGGGGAATATGAAAAACTGTTTTTT.

The genes are TRBV15 and TRBJ2-2; 7 nucleotides match TRBD2. Trimming cost V 1 base and J 6 bases; bases outside gene matches: 8. The CDR3 runs to 16 residues. CDR1 LNHNV and CDR2 YYDKDF come from the germline V gene (reference sequence). This CDR3 reads CATSRGWRGRAGELFF. The CDR3 DNA reads TGTGCCACCAGCAGAGGATGGCGGGGGAGGGCCGGGGAGCTGTTTTTT.

This clonotype was counted a few times. The chain uses TRBV29-1 and TRBJ2-7; D gene unclear. The CDR3 has 10 residues. Trimming took 4 bases from V and 12 from J, leaving 13 bases between them. Germline V lookup: CDR1 SQVTM, CDR2 ANQGSEA. CDR3 protein: CSVAFIPGYF. The CDR3 DNA is TGCAGCGTTGCGTTCATCCCGGGGTACTTC.

The chain has TRBV11-2 and TRBJ2-7, with D unresolved. Germline values: CDR1 SGHAT, CDR2 FQNNGV. CDR3 size: 14 residues. V dropped 3 bases and J dropped 2 bases, with 11 bases sitting between them. CDR3 in amino acids: CASSLMDVAYEQYF. CDR3 sequence (DNA): TGTGCCAGCAGCTTGATGGACGTCGCCTACGAGCAGTACTTC.

This clonotype occurred a few times. The rearrangement links TRBV4-3 to TRBJ2-1; the D call may be TRBD1 or TRBD2 (6 bases each). Germline CDR1 reads LGHNA; CDR2 reads YSLEER. This CDR3 spans 16 amino acids. The germline V and J ends were trimmed by 0 bases and 2 bases, with 11 bases remaining between them. The CDR3 is CASSQDQRGAYNEQFF. The CDR3, as DNA: TGCGCCAGCAGCCAAGATCAAAGGGGGGCCTACAATGAGCAGTTCTTC.

V usage is TRBV28 and J usage is TRBJ2-5, with 9 positions matching TRBD1. The better agreement between TRBJ2-7 and the DNA end casts doubt on the J call. The CDR3 spans 15 residues. Germline assignment: CDR1 MDHEN and CDR2 SYDVKM. The CDR3 region is CASSHLPDRGYEQYF. CDR3 DNA: TGTGCCAGCAGTCACCTGCCGGACAGGGGCTACGAGCAGTACTTC.

The gene calls are TRBV4-2 and TRBJ1-4, with D hard to call. V was shortened by 0 bases and J by 8 bases, with 16 bases between the two germline ends. CDR3 length equals 16 residues. Germline V gives CDR1 LGHNA, CDR2 YNFKEQ. The CDR3 DNA follows: TGTGCCAGCAGCCAAGATGGGGTAGTCGTCGGGGAAAAACTGTTTTTT. Translation: CASSQDGVVVGEKLFF.

This clonotype has more than one count but fewer than ten. The chain links TRBV20-1 to TRBJ1-4; tentatively, D is TRBD1 (6 bases). Per germline, CDR1 DFQATT and CDR2 SNEGSKA (reference sequence). The V and J ends lost 4 bases and 5 bases respectively, with 20 bases between them. The CDR3 sequence is 16 residues long. Written as DNA, the CDR3 is TGCAGTGCTACACAAAAAACAGGGCGCGGGAATGAAAAACTGTTTTTT. Protein product: CSATQKTGRGNEKLFF.

This clonotype showed up just a few times. The chain recombines TRBV15 with TRBJ1-5; no clear D. Germline values: CDR1 LNHNV, CDR2 YYDKDF (reference sequence). The V and J ends lost 2 bases and 5 bases respectively, with 16 bases between them. The CDR3 length is 16 residues. CDR3 DNA: TGTGCCACCAGCAGATCATCAGTCTGGCGAGATCAGCCCCAGCATTTT. Encoded protein: CATSRSSVWRDQPQHF.

The chain couples TRBV29-1 to TRBJ2-5, with 8 nucleotides matching TRBD1. The J call is doubtful: the DNA matches TRBJ2-7 better. Germline lookup yields CDR1 SQVTM and CDR2 ANQGSEA. The length of the CDR3 is 16 residues. Here the CDR3 DNA reads TGCAGCGTTGTAAGCCAGGGGGCTAAAAGCTCCTACGAGCAGTACTTC. It translates to CSVVSQGAKSSYEQYF.

This clonotype was seen many times. The chain couples TRBV29-1 to TRBJ2-5; D possibly corresponds to TRBD2 (5 bases). Per germline, CDR1 SQVTM and CDR2 ANQGSEA. The CDR3 consists of 14 residues. Between the trimmed V and J ends, which lost 0 bases and 5 bases, there was a span of 13 bases. CDR3 DNA: TGCAGCGTTGAAGATCAATGGGAGTGGGAGACCCAGTACTTC. It codes for CSVEDQWEWETQYF.